This T cell receptor beta chain was observed in a study of blood T cell repertoires in COVID-19. Across the whole study: From the United States, Italy and Spain came samples of acute and convalescent COVID-19. From T cells, B-cell-depleted T cells, or PBMCs came the material, which was cDNA or gDNA.

The length of the CDR3 is 13 residues. Germline V CDR1 and CDR2: KGHDR, SFDVKD. The V gene lost 8 bases and the J gene lost 1 base, with 8 bases spanning the gap. Study processing details: The assay estimated nucleated cells by amplifying reference gene primers. Method: immunoSEQ multiplex PCR; TCRdb's copy keeps in-frame clones and lacks some. D and trimming were read from the DNA, whereas the V and J calls and clone size are those reported in that table. The sample has roughly 150,000 clones, more than 80% seen once. The rearrangement joins TRBV24-1 to TRBJ1-5; D is uncertain. The sample was peripheral blood. This sequence originates from a man in his 60s with acute or convalescent COVID-19. The CDR3: CATTSGSNQPQHF. The DNA for the CDR3 is TGTGCCACCACCAGCGGGAGCAATCAGCCCCAGCATTTT.